This TCR beta chain was identified during a study of T cell responses to AZD1222 COVID-19 vaccine. Measured with immunoSEQ multiplex PCR; TCRdb has only the in-frame clones, and not every one. The sample has around 99,000 clones; roughly nine tenths are singletons. The V end lost 5 bases, the J end lost 2 bases, and 12 bases lay between the germline ends. Germline values: CDR1 SGHVS, CDR2 FQNEAQ. The CDR3 contains 14 residues. The rearrangement uses TRBV7-8 and TRBJ1-1; D might be TRBD1 (5 bases). This sequence was found in an adult in good health. The material sequenced was peripheral blood, taken on day 0 of AZD1222 vaccination. In DNA, the CDR3 is TGTGCCAGCAGCCAGATCCAGGGTAACACTGAAGCTTTCTTT. It is translated as CASSQIQGNTEAFF.